The 22 T cell receptor beta chains below come from one sample, sequenced in a study of siplizumab effects on memory and regulatory T cells. The method was immunoSEQ multiplex PCR; TCRdb's version includes in-frame clones alone and lacks a portion of them. The sample lists about 69,000 clones, about 90% occurring once. Sequencing was performed on Tregs sorted from blood. All receptors derive from a human donor in good health.

The V gene is TRBV19, the J gene TRBJ2-5, with a weak D call TRBD2 (5 bases). The V gene lost 5 bases and the J gene lost 2 bases, with 15 bases spanning the gap. CDR1 and CDR2 from the germline V gene are LNHDA and SQIVND (reference sequence). This CDR3 has 15 amino acids. The CDR3 is CASSATGMRQETQYF. CDR3 coding DNA: TGTGCCAGTAGTGCGACCGGGATGAGACAAGAGACCCAGTACTTC.

The rearrangement joins TRBV18 to TRBJ2-1; D remains ambiguous. This CDR3 has 12 residues. The germline V gene encodes CDR1 KGHSH and CDR2 LQKENI. Trimming stripped 1 base from V and 15 bases from J, with 13 bases between. CDR3 coding DNA: TGTGCCAGCTCACCACAGGTGGTCCAGGTGTTCTTC. Amino acids: CASSPQVVQVFF.

The J gene is TRBJ2-3, the V gene TRBV18; D is uncertain. From germline, CDR1 is KGHSH and CDR2 LQKENI. V lost 1 base and J lost 2, with 13 bases in between. The CDR3 extends over 16 amino acids. CDR3 DNA: TGTGCCAGCTCACCACTCTTCAGATCCGACACAGATACGCAGTATTTT. It yields the protein CASSPLFRSDTDTQYF.

This clone has only one observation. The chain recombines TRBV6-5 with TRBJ2-7; no clear D. Germline V gives CDR1 MNHEY, CDR2 SVGAGI. There are 12 residues in the CDR3. Trimming stripped 6 bases from V and 4 bases from J, with 10 bases between. CDR3 residues: CASSPAPYEQYF. The CDR3 DNA sequence: TGTGCCAGCAGCCCCGCCCCTTACGAGCAGTACTTC.

The chain has TRBV6-6 and TRBJ1-2, with D possibly TRBD1 on 5 matching bases. The V gene lost 1 base and the J gene lost 4 bases, with 13 bases spanning the gap. Per germline, CDR1 MNHNY and CDR2 SVGAGI (reference sequence). This CDR3 comprises 15 residues. CDR3 DNA: TGTGCCAGCAGTTACTGGGACCCCTCGAGCTATGGCTACACCTTC. As protein: CASSYWDPSSYGYTF.

The J gene is TRBJ2-2, the V gene TRBV4-3; 8 nucleotides match TRBD2. In germline, CDR1 is LGHNA, CDR2 YSLEER. Trimming at V came to 0 bases and at J to 2 bases, leaving 5 bases not matched to a gene. This CDR3 is 17 amino acids long. As DNA, the CDR3 is TGCGCCAGCAGCCAAGATCGGGAGGGGTCTAACACCGGGGAGCTGTTTTTT. Encoded protein: CASSQDREGSNTGELFF.

In nucleotides, the CDR3 is TGCGCCAGCAGCCAAGGGGGGGGACACGGGGAGCTGTTTTTT. Translated: CASSQGGGHGELFF. V gene TRBV4-3 combines with J gene TRBJ2-2; possible D gene TRBD2, 7 bases. CDR3 length: 14 amino acids. Between the trimmed V and J ends, which lost 1 base and 7 bases, there was a span of 10 bases. Germline V CDR1 and CDR2: LGHNA, YSLEER.

V usage is TRBV5-5 and J usage is TRBJ2-5; 13 bases map to TRBD2. Unmatched junction bases numbered 3, after V lost 4 bases and J lost 0 bases. Germline V gene data show CDR1 as SGHKS and CDR2 as YYEKEE (reference sequence). The CDR3 totals 16 residues. The CDR3, as DNA: TGTGCCAGCAGCGTGGGACTAGCGGGGTACCAAGAGACCCAGTACTTC. This encodes CASSVGLAGYQETQYF.

The J gene is TRBJ2-1, the V gene TRBV4-1; D is undetermined. CDR1 MGHRA and CDR2 YSYEKL come from the germline V gene. The V end was cut by 0 bases, the J end by 5 bases, with 17 bases between. The CDR3 length is 17 residues. CDR3 sequence: CASSQEGWTGSDNEQFF. The DNA of the CDR3 is TGCGCCAGCAGCCAAGAAGGTTGGACCGGTAGTGACAATGAGCAGTTCTTC.

V and J are TRBV6-6 and TRBJ2-7; 11 nucleotides align to TRBD2. Trimming cost V 6 bases and J 3 bases; bases outside gene matches: 7. Germline lookup yields CDR1 MNHNY and CDR2 SVGAGI (reference sequence). The CDR3 sequence is 15 residues long. The CDR3 DNA is TGTGCCAGCAGGGAGGGACTAGCGGCAAACTACGAGCAGTACTTC. It codes for CASREGLAANYEQYF.

The chain recombines TRBV15 with TRBJ1-4, with 11 bases that match TRBD1. The germline V gene encodes CDR1 LNHNV and CDR2 YYDKDF (reference sequence). V was pared by 5 bases and J by 13 bases, with 15 bases of the junction left unmatched. The CDR3 is made up of 16 amino acids. The CDR3: CATSGTPRTGGPGLFF. For the CDR3, the DNA is TGTGCCACCAGCGGCACCCCCAGGACAGGGGGCCCTGGACTGTTTTTT.

Here the CDR3 reads CASSVGGAGETQYF. DNA for the CDR3: TGTGCCAGCAGCGTCGGGGGGGCCGGAGAGACCCAGTACTTC. This sequence joins TRBV9 and TRBJ2-5; 8 nucleotides line up with TRBD2. The CDR3 extends over 14 amino acids. In germline, CDR1 is SGDLS, CDR2 YYNGEE. V dropped 2 bases and J dropped 4; count of bases not matched to a gene: 4.

V gene TRBV28 combines with J gene TRBJ2-5; the D gene is possibly TRBD2 (7 bases). Per germline, CDR1 MDHEN and CDR2 SYDVKM. Trimming cost V 7 bases and J 2 bases, with 11 bases left between them. The CDR3 extends over 13 amino acids. CDR3 in amino acids: CASKGGLQETQYF. The CDR3 region has the DNA TGTGCCAGCAAGGGGGGGCTACAAGAGACCCAGTACTTC. Full variable domain (missing parts from reference TRBV28 and TRBJ2-5): DVKVTQSSRYLVKRTGEKVFLECVQDMDHENMFWYRQDPGLGLRLIYFSYDVKMKEKGDIPEGYSVSREKKERFSLILESASTNQTSMYLCASKGGLQETQYFGPGTRLLVL.

The chain combines TRBV7-6 with TRBJ2-2; weak D call: TRBD1 (5 bases). CDR3 length: 15 residues. V lost 4 bases to trimming and J lost 6 bases, with 15 bases between them. Per germline, CDR1 SGHVS and CDR2 FNYEAQ. CDR3: CASSSRSQGSGELFF. CDR3 DNA sequence: TGTGCCAGCAGCTCCCGGTCCCAGGGTTCCGGGGAGCTGTTTTTT.

This clone appeared a single time. V gene TRBV5-6 combines with J gene TRBJ2-5, with 9 bases fitting TRBD2. The CDR3 has 16 amino acids. J lost 3 bases, V lost 0 bases, and 6 bases had no gene match. CDR1 is SGHDT and CDR2 is YYEEEE in the germline V gene. CDR3 DNA: TGTGCCAGCAGCTTGGCGCGGGAGGGCCGAAAAGAGACCCAGTACTTC. This sequence encodes CASSLAREGRKETQYF.

The J gene is TRBJ1-1, the V gene TRBV7-9; D may be TRBD1 (6 bases). Germline-derived CDR1 and CDR2 are SEHNR and FQNEAQ (reference sequence). The CDR3 sequence is 14 residues long. Between the trimmed V and J ends, which lost 7 bases and 0 bases, there was a span of 12 bases. The CDR3 reads CASTKDRMNTEAFF. The DNA of the CDR3 is TGTGCCAGCACTAAGGACAGAATGAACACTGAAGCTTTCTTT.

The chain employs TRBV4-1 and TRBJ2-7; 13 positions match TRBD2. The CDR3 covers 18 residues. The germline gives CDR1 MGHRA, CDR2 YSYEKL. V lost 2 bases, J lost 4 bases, and 11 bases stayed unmatched. The CDR3 nucleotides read TGCGCCAGCAGCCAAAACATTGGGACTAGCGGGATGGAATACGAGCAGTACTTC. It yields the protein CASSQNIGTSGMEYEQYF.

The chain combines TRBV2 with TRBJ1-2; 7 positions agree with TRBD1. The CDR3 loop spans 12 amino acids. The V gene end was trimmed by 6 bases and the J gene end by 8 bases; junction bases not matched to a gene: 6. Germline CDR1 and CDR2: SNHLY and FYNNEI. CDR3 sequence (DNA): TGTGCCAGCAGGGAGGGGGCGCGAGGCTACACCTTC. The encoded protein is CASREGARGYTF.

V is TRBV11-3 and J is TRBJ1-1; weak D call: TRBD1 (5 bases). Looked up from germline, CDR1 is SGHNT and CDR2 is YENEEA. The CDR3 sequence is 14 residues long. Trimming took 6 bases from V and 5 from J, leaving 16 bases between them. The CDR3 nucleotides read TGTGCCAGCAGAATGCTATCAGGGCGGACTGAAGCTTTCTTT. Residues: CASRMLSGRTEAFF.

This chain joins TRBV5-6 and TRBJ2-7; D may be TRBD2 (5 bases). This CDR3 contains 12 residues. V was clipped by 3 bases and J by 9 bases, with 13 bases between them. CDR1 and CDR2 (germline): SGHDT, YYEEEE. CDR3 in amino acids: CASSSEGAGQYF. CDR3 nucleotides: TGTGCCAGCAGCTCCGAGGGAGCCGGGCAGTACTTC.

This chain links TRBV5-6 with TRBJ2-1; a possible D gene is TRBD1 (6 bases). The CDR3 has 12 amino acids. The V and J ends lost 4 bases and 5 bases respectively, with 7 bases between them. Per germline, CDR1 SGHDT and CDR2 YYEEEE. The chain's CDR3 is CASSRDNNEQFF. CDR3 in DNA: TGTGCCAGCAGCCGGGACAACAATGAGCAGTTCTTC.

This chain uses TRBV9 with TRBJ2-3; a possible D gene is TRBD2 (5 bases). V shed 0 bases and J shed 4 bases, with 9 bases lying between them. Germline V gives CDR1 SGDLS, CDR2 YYNGEE. The CDR3 has 14 residues. This CDR3 is CASSVVGSADTQYF. In DNA form, the CDR3 reads TGTGCCAGCAGCGTAGTAGGTAGCGCAGATACGCAGTATTTT.